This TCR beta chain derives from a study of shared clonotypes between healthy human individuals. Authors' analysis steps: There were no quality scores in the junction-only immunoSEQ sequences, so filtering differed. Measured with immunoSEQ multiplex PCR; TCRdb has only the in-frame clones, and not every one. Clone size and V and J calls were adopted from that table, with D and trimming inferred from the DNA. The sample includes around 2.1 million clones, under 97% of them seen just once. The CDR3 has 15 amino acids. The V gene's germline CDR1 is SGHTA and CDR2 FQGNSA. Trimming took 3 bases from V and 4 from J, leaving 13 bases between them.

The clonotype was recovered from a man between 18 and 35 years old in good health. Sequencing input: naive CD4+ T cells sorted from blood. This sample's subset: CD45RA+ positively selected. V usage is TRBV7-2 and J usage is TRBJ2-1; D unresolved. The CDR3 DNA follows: TGTGCCAGCAGCTTGGGAATCACCTCATACAATGAGCAGTTCTTC. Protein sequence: CASSLGITSYNEQFF. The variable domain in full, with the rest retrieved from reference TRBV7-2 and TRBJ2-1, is GAGVSQSPSNKVTEKGKDVELRCDPISGHTALYWYRQSLGQGLEFLIYFQGNSAPDKSGLPSDRFSAERTGGSVSTLTIQRTQQEDSAVYLCASSLGITSYNEQFFGPGTRLTVL.